This entry lists 23 T cell receptor beta chains sequenced from one sample in a study of blood T cell repertoires in COVID-19. TCRdb's table, derived via immunoSEQ multiplex PCR, lists solely in-frame clones and lacks some. The data contain about 190,000 clones, 75% to 90% of them singletons. Sample: peripheral blood. Receptors originate from a man between 25 and 39 years old with acute or convalescent COVID-19.

The chain combines TRBV5-5 with TRBJ1-1; 7 bases match TRBD1. The length of the CDR3 is 15 residues. The trim removed 4 bases at V and 2 bases at J, leaving 8 bases unmatched. CDR1 and CDR2 (germline): SGHKS, YYEKEE (reference sequence). For the CDR3, the DNA is TGTGCCAGCAGCCACCGGGGACAGACTAACACTGAAGCTTTCTTT. Translating gives CASSHRGQTNTEAFF.

To note about this clone: At one of its ends the junction is not consistent with the germline gene, which may arise from a read error. The V gene is TRBV4-1, the J gene TRBJ2-5; TRBD2 matches at 9 bases. The CDR3 runs 19 residues. Germline loops: CDR1 MGHRA, CDR2 YSYEKL. CDR3 coding DNA: TGCCCCAGCAGCCAACAATCGGGACTCGCGGGGGGGGCCGGGGAGACCCAGTACTTC. This codes for CPSSQQSGLAGGAGETQYF.

This sequence joins TRBV2 and TRBJ2-1; perhaps TRBD1 as D (6 bases). The CDR3 runs to 16 residues. Germline V gene data show CDR1 as SNHLY and CDR2 as FYNNEI. V lost 4 bases, J lost 1 base, and 14 bases lay in between. CDR3: CASSGYPRGSYNEQFF. DNA of the CDR3: TGTGCCAGCAGTGGATACCCCAGGGGATCCTACAATGAGCAGTTCTTC.

The chain carries TRBV10-1 and TRBJ2-1; D might be TRBD2 (5 bases). The CDR3 length is 14 residues. V was shortened by 2 bases and J by 7 bases, with 12 bases between the two germline ends. Germline V CDR1 and CDR2: WNHNN, SYGVQD (reference sequence). This chain's CDR3 is CASSEAGLGNEQFF. The CDR3 coding sequence is TGCGCCAGCAGTGAGGCGGGCCTTGGGAATGAGCAGTTCTTC.

V usage is TRBV30 and J usage is TRBJ1-2, with 7 bases lining up with TRBD1. The junction had 6 bases not matched to a gene; V was cut back by 4 bases and J by 7 bases. The CDR3 consists of 12 residues. Germline lookup yields CDR1 GTSNPN and CDR2 SVGIG (reference sequence). The CDR3 DNA reads as TGTGCCTGGAACAGGGGTTTGGTTGGCTACACCTTC. Its translation is CAWNRGLVGYTF.

V is TRBV6-1 and J is TRBJ1-6, with 7 bases identical to TRBD1. V shed 0 bases and J 9 bases; nucleotides not matched to a gene: 8. Germline loops: CDR1 MNHNS, CDR2 SASEGT. CDR3 length: 16 residues. Here the CDR3 reads CASSEAPAGGTSPLHF. The CDR3 DNA is TGTGCCAGCAGTGAAGCCCCGGCAGGGGGGACTTCACCCCTCCACTTT.

This chain connects TRBV4-1 to TRBJ2-1; TRBD2 matches 11 bases. V shed 5 bases and J 7 bases; nucleotides not matched to a gene: 10. Germline-derived CDR1 and CDR2 are MGHRA and YSYEKL. CDR3 size: 16 residues. CDR3 bases: TGCGCCAGCAGCTCCCCGACTAGCGGGGCGTCTAATGAGCAGTTCTTC. Its protein product is CASSSPTSGASNEQFF.

The V and J genes are TRBV5-1 and TRBJ2-5; the D gene is possibly TRBD1 (5 bases). The V end was cut by 2 bases, the J end by 1 base, with 9 bases between. This CDR3 is built from 14 residues. CDR1 is SGHRS, CDR2 YFSETQ, per germline. The CDR3 bases are TGCGCCAGCAGCTTAACAGGTCCCCAAGAGACCCAGTACTTC. Amino acids: CASSLTGPQETQYF.

The CDR3 here is CASSLAYVRGNGYTF. Written as DNA, the CDR3 is TGCGCCAGCAGCTTGGCATATGTCAGGGGTAATGGCTACACCTTC. The chain links TRBV5-1 to TRBJ1-2; the D gene is possibly TRBD1 (6 bases). V shed 0 bases and J shed 6 bases, with 15 bases lying between them. The CDR3 is 15 amino acids. From germline, CDR1 is SGHRS and CDR2 YFSETQ.

The chain recombines TRBV7-2 with TRBJ1-4; weak D call: TRBD1 (5 bases). V was trimmed by 5 bases and J by 4 bases, leaving 8 bases between them. The CDR3 sequence is 13 residues long. CDR1 and CDR2 (germline): SGHTA, FQGNSA. For the CDR3, the DNA is TGTGCCAGCAGCCGACAGCGTAATGAAAAACTGTTTTTT. This codes for CASSRQRNEKLFF.

This clone was seen more than once but under ten times. The gene calls are TRBV7-2 and TRBJ1-5, with no clear D. The CDR3 loop spans 14 amino acids. Trimming left V 3 bases short and J 2 bases short, with 8 bases between. Germline lookup yields CDR1 SGHTA and CDR2 FQGNSA. The CDR3, as DNA: TGTGCCAGCAGCTTCGGGGTCGGCAATCAGCCCCAGCATTTT. Translated: CASSFGVGNQPQHF. The complete variable domain, with remaining parts taken from reference TRBV7-2 and TRBJ1-5, reads GAGVSQSPSNKVTEKGKDVELRCDPISGHTALYWYRQSLGQGLEFLIYFQGNSAPDKSGLPSDRFSAERTGGSVSTLTIQRTQQEDSAVYLCASSFGVGNQPQHFGDGTRLSIL.

The V and J genes are TRBV9 and TRBJ2-2; a weak D match, TRBD1 (6 bases). The CDR3 contains 14 residues. Germline V CDR1 and CDR2: SGDLS, YYNGEE. Trimming stripped 3 bases from V and 1 base from J, with 7 bases between. Here the CDR3 DNA reads TGTGCCAGCAGCGGGACAGTGAACACCGGGGAGCTGTTTTTT. Protein product: CASSGTVNTGELFF.

With regard to this clone: One end of the junction is discordant with germline, which a read error may explain. J is TRBJ2-2 and V is TRBV7-7, with D unclear. From germline, CDR1 is SSHAT and CDR2 FNYEAQ (reference sequence). This CDR3 region has 13 residues. CDR3 bases: TGTGCTAGCAGCTTAGTTTTCGCCGGGGAGCTGTTTTTT. Translating it yields CASSLVFAGELFF.

The V and J genes are TRBV5-8 and TRBJ2-1; weak D call: TRBD2 (6 bases). Trimming took 2 bases from V and 7 from J, leaving 16 bases between them. CDR1 SGHTS and CDR2 YDEGEE come from the germline V gene. CDR3 length: 15 amino acids. CDR3 region: CASSFEPLASNEQFF. In nucleotides, the CDR3 is TGTGCCAGCAGCTTTGAACCACTAGCTTCGAATGAGCAGTTCTTC.

This clone was seen a single time. The chain recombines TRBV25-1 with TRBJ1-6, with 10 nucleotides matching TRBD1. Germline V gene data show CDR1 as MGHDK and CDR2 as SYGVNS. V dropped 9 bases and J dropped 7; count of bases not matched to a gene: 6. CDR3 length equals 14 residues. CDR3 protein: CASTGTGVNSPLHF. The CDR3 region has the DNA TGTGCCAGTACTGGGACAGGGGTGAATTCACCCCTCCACTTT.

V usage is TRBV18 and J usage is TRBJ2-5, with TRBD2 matching over 7 bases. The CDR3 length is 13 residues. V shed 2 bases and J 4 bases; nucleotides not matched to a gene: 1. Per germline, CDR1 KGHSH and CDR2 LQKENI. CDR3 sequence (DNA): TGTGCCAGCTCACCAGGCGGGGGAGAGACCCAGTACTTC. Translation: CASSPGGGETQYF. Combining the CDR3 with reference TRBV18 and TRBJ2-5 gives the whole variable domain NAGVMQNPRHLVRRRGQEARLRCSPMKGHSHVYWYRQLPEEGLKFMVYLQKENIIDESGMPKERFSAEFPKEGPSILRIQQVVRGDSAAYFCASSPGGGETQYFGPGTRLLVL.

The J gene is TRBJ1-6, the V gene TRBV14, with a possible D match to TRBD1 (5 bases). Germline CDR1 is SGHDN and CDR2 is FVKESK. Trimming pared 1 base from V and 4 bases from J, leaving 8 bases between. This CDR3 is built from 15 residues. The CDR3 region is CASSQARGYNSPLHF. The CDR3 nucleotides are TGTGCCAGCAGCCAAGCTAGGGGTTATAATTCACCCCTCCACTTT.

The genes are TRBV19 and TRBJ2-4; D might be TRBD1 (5 bases). This CDR3 comprises 17 residues. Between the trimmed V and J ends, which lost 5 bases and 0 bases, there was a span of 17 bases. Germline V gives CDR1 LNHDA, CDR2 SQIVND (reference sequence). CDR3 residues: CASSLVTVRLAKNIQYF. CDR3 DNA sequence: TGTGCCAGTAGTCTGGTGACAGTTAGACTAGCCAAAAACATTCAGTACTTC.

The chain has TRBV10-3 and TRBJ2-3, with TRBD2 matching 10 bases. Trimming took 11 bases from V and 7 from J; bases not matched to a gene: 12. This CDR3 has 14 amino acids. CDR1 ENHRY and CDR2 SYGVKD come from the germline V gene. The CDR3 reads CASIPSGGFYTQYF. DNA for the CDR3: TGTGCCTCTATCCCTAGCGGGGGATTTTATACGCAGTATTTT.

J is TRBJ1-1 and V is TRBV6-5; D unresolved. V dropped 6 bases and J dropped 1 base, with 6 bases sitting between them. The CDR3 extends over 12 amino acids. Germline V CDR1 and CDR2: MNHEY, SVGAGI. CDR3 loop: CASSPGNTEAFF. The CDR3 coding sequence is TGTGCCAGCAGCCCAGGGAACACTGAAGCTTTCTTT.

The rearrangement links TRBV19 to TRBJ2-1; perhaps TRBD2 as D (5 bases). V gave up 3 bases and J gave up 0 bases, with 9 bases separating them. Germline CDR1 reads LNHDA; CDR2 reads SQIVND (reference sequence). There are 15 residues in the CDR3. The CDR3 region is CASSMGGYSYNEQFF. CDR3 DNA: TGTGCCAGTAGTATGGGCGGGTACTCCTACAATGAGCAGTTCTTC.

The J gene is TRBJ1-6, the V gene TRBV19; maybe TRBD1 (5 bases). Between the trimmed V and J ends, which lost 4 bases and 10 bases, there was a span of 17 bases. The CDR3 loop spans 15 amino acids. Looked up from germline, CDR1 is LNHDA and CDR2 is SQIVND (reference sequence). Written as DNA, the CDR3 is TGTGCCAGTAGTACCCCGGGACTGCTTAGCTCACCCCTCCACTTT. Translation gives CASSTPGLLSSPLHF.

The rearrangement joins TRBV3-1 (or the pseudogene TRBV3-2) to TRBJ2-5, with 8 bases matching TRBD1. J was trimmed by 10 bases and V by 4 bases; bases with no gene match: 2. Looked up from germline, CDR1 is LGHDT and CDR2 is YNNKEL (reference sequence). This CDR3 region has 11 residues. CDR3 in DNA: TGTGCCAGCAGCCGAGGACAGGGCCAGTACTTC. Translation: CASSRGQGQYF.